One T cell receptor beta chain is described in this entry. Antigen unknown. Sequencing used immunoSEQ multiplex PCR; TCRdb keeps in-frame clones, though not all of them. The table has some 7,700 clones, around 77% seen once. Samples were taken several times over chemoradiotherapy. These data come from a study of chemoradiotherapy in HPV16-positive cancers. The study, taken as a whole, reports: Better recurrence-free survival went with HPV-responsive T-cell expansion in HPV16-positive patients. Non-HPV-specific T cells did not expand in tumors during treatment, whereas candidate HPV-specific clones and E7-related motifs did.

The specimen was collected from a patient who underwent chemoradiotherapy. The receptor was isolated from a human donor with HPV-associated anogenital cancer.

The CDR3 region is CSVEGNGYTF. The CDR3 DNA sequence: TGCAGCGTTGAAGGAAATGGCTACACCTTC. The V and J genes are TRBV29-1 and TRBJ1-2; no firm D call. The CDR3 spans 10 residues. V lost 1 base, J lost 6 bases, and 3 bases lay in between. The germline gives CDR1 SQVTM, CDR2 ANQGSEA.